The text below deals with one T cell receptor (beta chain). Antigen unknown. Germline V lookup: CDR1 LGHDT, CDR2 YNNKEL (reference sequence). The CDR3 runs to 15 residues. The junction had 6 bases not matched to a gene; V was cut back by 4 bases and J by 9 bases. These data are taken from a study of CD8 T cells in ankylosing spondylitis. Library preparation for TCR beta used quantitative 5'-RACE with molecular barcodes. TCRdb reanalysed the 5' RACE reads using MiXCR and keeps one entry per CDR3 protein. The sample comprises 700,000 or so distinct CDR3 sequences, under 20% of which are singletons, and approximately 18% rests with the top ten. Study-level results: Disease-linked clones were reportedly significantly enriched in matched ankylosing spondylitis synovial fluid. Disease-linked clones bore a CD8+ phenotype, appearing relatively rarely in peripheral blood. It appeared that ankylosing spondylitis blood was characterized by a TCR beta motif of about eight highly homologous variants. Reactive arthritis synovial fluid and blood were previously reported to contain some motif variants.

What was sequenced was blood, either unsorted or a sorted T cell fraction (not recorded which). V and J are TRBV3-1 and TRBJ1-6, with 10 bases that match TRBD1. This receptor was obtained from a male donor with ankylosing spondylitis. This CDR3 reads CASSPRTGGISPLHF. The CDR3 DNA follows: TGTGCCAGCAGCCCCCGGACAGGGGGTATTTCACCCCTCCACTTT.